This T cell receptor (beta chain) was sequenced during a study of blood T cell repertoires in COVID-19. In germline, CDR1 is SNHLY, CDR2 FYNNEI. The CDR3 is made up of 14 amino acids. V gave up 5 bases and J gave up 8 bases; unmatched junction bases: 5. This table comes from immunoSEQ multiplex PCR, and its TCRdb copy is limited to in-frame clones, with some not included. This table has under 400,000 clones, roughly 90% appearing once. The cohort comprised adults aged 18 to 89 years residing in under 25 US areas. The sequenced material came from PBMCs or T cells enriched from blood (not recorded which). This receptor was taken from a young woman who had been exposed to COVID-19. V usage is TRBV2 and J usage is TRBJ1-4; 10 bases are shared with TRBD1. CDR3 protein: CASSKGQGNEKLFF. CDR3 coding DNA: TGTGCCAGCAGTAAGGGACAGGGGAACGAAAAACTGTTTTTT.